Below, one T cell receptor (beta chain) is given with its context. The data were obtained in a study of blood T cell repertoires in COVID-19. In the study overall: Specimens from acute and convalescent COVID-19 originated in the United States, Italy and Spain. PBMCs, B-cell-depleted T cells, or T cells were the source of the cDNA or gDNA that made up the material.

Methods used by the authors: How many nucleated cells were present was estimated from reference gene primer amplification. Sequencing was performed with immunoSEQ multiplex PCR; in TCRdb, only in-frame clones are kept and a portion is missing. D and trimming were read from the DNA, whereas the V and J calls and clone size are those reported in that table. The table has over 120,000 clones, around nine tenths seen once. This receptor was taken from a human donor in a cohort sampled during active COVID-19. Sequences were obtained from peripheral blood.

In DNA form, the CDR3 reads TGTGCCAGCAGCCAAGATAAGTCCAGGACAGGAAACTATGGCTACACCTTC. Protein: CASSQDKSRTGNYGYTF. The chain employs TRBV3-1 (or the pseudogene TRBV3-2) and TRBJ1-2, with TRBD1 matching 7 bases. The CDR3 has 17 amino acids. The V gene end was trimmed by 0 bases and the J gene end by 2 bases; junction bases not matched to a gene: 9. CDR1 is LGHDT and CDR2 is YNNKEL in the germline V gene (reference sequence).